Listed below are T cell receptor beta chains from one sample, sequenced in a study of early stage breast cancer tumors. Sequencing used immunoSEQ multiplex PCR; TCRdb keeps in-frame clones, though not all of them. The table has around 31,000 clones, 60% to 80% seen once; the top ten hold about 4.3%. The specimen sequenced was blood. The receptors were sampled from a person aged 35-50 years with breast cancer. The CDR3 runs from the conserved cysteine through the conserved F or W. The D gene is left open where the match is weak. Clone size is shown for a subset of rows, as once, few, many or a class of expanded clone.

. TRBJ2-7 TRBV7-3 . CASSSQLGGEQYF TGTGCCAGCAGCTCTCAGCTAGGAGGCGAGCAGTACTTC
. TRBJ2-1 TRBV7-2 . CASSLDSSSYNEQFF TGTGCCAGCAGCTTAGATTCCAGCTCCTACAATGAGCAGTTCTTC
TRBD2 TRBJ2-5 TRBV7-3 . CASSRGLGETQYF TGTGCCAGCAGCCGGGGACTAGGGGAGACCCAGTACTTC
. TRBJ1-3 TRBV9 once CASSVGGNTIYF TGTGCCAGCAGCGTGGGTGGAAACACCATATATTTT
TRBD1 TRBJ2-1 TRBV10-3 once CAIRLDRDNEQFF TGTGCCATCAGGCTGGACAGGGACAATGAGCAGTTCTTC
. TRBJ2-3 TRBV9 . CASTPFNGDTQYF TGTGCCAGCACCCCTTTTAACGGAGATACGCAGTATTTT
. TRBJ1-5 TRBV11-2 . CASSLDLINQPQHF TGTGCCAGCAGCTTAGACCTGATAAATCAGCCCCAGCATTTT
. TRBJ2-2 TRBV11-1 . CASSLPGTNTGELFF TGTGCCAGCAGCTTACCCGGGACGAACACCGGGGAGCTGTTTTTT
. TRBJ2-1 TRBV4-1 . CASSQDGRLATYNEQFF TGCGCCAGCAGCCAAGATGGTCGGCTAGCGACCTACAATGAGCAGTTCTTC
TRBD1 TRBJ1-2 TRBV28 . CASRDRGLPYGYTF TGTGCCAGCAGGGACAGGGGGCTTCCCTATGGCTACACCTTC
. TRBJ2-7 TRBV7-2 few CASSLAGRATYEQYF TGTGCCAGCAGCTTAGCTGGCAGGGCTACCTACGAGCAGTACTTC
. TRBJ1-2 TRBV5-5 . CASSRDGQTFYGYTF TGTGCCAGCAGCAGGGACGGACAAACTTTCTATGGCTACACCTTC
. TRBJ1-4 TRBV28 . CASSRLDSWIATNEKLFF TGTGCCAGCAGCCGCTTGGACTCCTGGATTGCAACTAATGAAAAACTGTTTTTT
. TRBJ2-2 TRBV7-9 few CASRGMGLLTGELFF TGTGCCAGCAGGGGTATGGGACTTCTCACCGGGGAGCTGTTTTTT
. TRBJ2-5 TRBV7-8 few CASSLGAEETQYF TGTGCCAGCAGCTTAGGGGCCGAAGAGACCCAGTACTTC
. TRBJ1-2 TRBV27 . CASSPSASGSRDYGYTF TGTGCCAGCAGTCCCTCGGCTTCGGGGTCGAGGGACTATGGCTACACCTTC
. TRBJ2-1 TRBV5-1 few CASSLQFF TGCGCCAGCAGCTTGCAGTTCTTC
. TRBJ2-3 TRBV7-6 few CASSFRGTDTQYF TGTGCCAGCAGCTTTCGAGGAACAGATACGCAGTATTTT
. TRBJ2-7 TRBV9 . CASSAGTLGEQYF TGTGCCAGCAGCGCGGGGACATTGGGCGAGCAGTACTTC
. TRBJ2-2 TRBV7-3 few CASSREHTTGELFF TGTGCCAGCAGCCGGGAGCACACAACCGGGGAGCTGTTTTTT
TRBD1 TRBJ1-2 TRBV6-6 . CASSPGQGVYTF TGTGCCAGCAGCCCGGGACAGGGAGTCTACACCTTC
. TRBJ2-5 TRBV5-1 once CASSLGGAPSQETQYF TGCGCCAGCAGCTTGGGGGGGGCACCGTCCCAAGAGACCCAGTACTTC
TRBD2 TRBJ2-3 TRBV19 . CATRGAGGFADTQYF TGTGCCACCCGAGGGGCGGGAGGGTTCGCAGATACGCAGTATTTT
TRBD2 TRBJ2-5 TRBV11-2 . CASTRLAGGETQYF TGTGCCAGCACCCGACTAGCGGGAGGAGAGACCCAGTACTTC
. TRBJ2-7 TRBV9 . CATGFMRSHEQYF TGTGCCACCGGTTTTATGAGGTCCCACGAGCAGTACTTC
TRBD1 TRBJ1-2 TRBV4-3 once CASSQEGTATF TGCGCCAGCAGCCAAGAAGGGACAGCGACCTTC
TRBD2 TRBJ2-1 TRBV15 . CATSRDLASGIRDEQFF TGTGCCACCAGCAGAGATTTGGCTAGCGGGATTAGGGATGAGCAGTTCTTC
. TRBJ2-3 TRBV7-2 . CASSRSSVEDTQYF TGTGCCAGCAGCCGAAGCTCGGTTGAAGATACGCAGTATTTT
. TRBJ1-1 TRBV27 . CASSFEGQRAFF TGTGCCAGCAGCTTCGAGGGCCAACGAGCTTTCTTT
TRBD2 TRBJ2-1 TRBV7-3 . CASSLGTSGDNEQFF TGTGCCAGCAGCTTGGGGACTAGCGGAGACAATGAGCAGTTCTTC
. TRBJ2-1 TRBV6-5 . CASSYSSSYNEQFF TGTGCCAGCAGTTACAGCAGCTCCTACAATGAGCAGTTCTTC
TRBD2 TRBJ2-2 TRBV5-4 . CASSAGLAGGSGTGELFF TGTGCCAGCAGCGCGGGACTAGCGGGAGGATCGGGCACCGGGGAGCTGTTTTTT
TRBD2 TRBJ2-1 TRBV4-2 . CASSQVAGGPNEQFF TGTGCCAGCAGCCAAGTAGCGGGAGGACCGAATGAGCAGTTCTTC
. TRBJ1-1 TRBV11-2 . CASSLDQPGMNTEAFF TGTGCCAGCAGCTTAGATCAACCGGGAATGAACACTGAAGCTTTCTTT
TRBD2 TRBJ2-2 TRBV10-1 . CASSVVAAGDWTGELFF TGCGCCAGCAGTGTAGTGGCAGCGGGAGATTGGACCGGGGAGCTGTTTTTT
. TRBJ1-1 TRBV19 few CASSLRHRNTEAFF TGTGCCAGTAGTCTGCGACACAGGAACACTGAAGCTTTCTTT
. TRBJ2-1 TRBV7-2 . CASSLSPKDEQFF TGTGCCAGCAGCTTATCCCCAAAAGATGAGCAGTTCTTC
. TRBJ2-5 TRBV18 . CASSRGRKETQYF TGTGCCAGCTCCCGGGGGCGAAAAGAGACCCAGTACTTC
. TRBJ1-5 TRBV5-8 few CASSLQLRGQPQHF TGTGCCAGCAGCTTGCAACTCCGGGGGCAGCCCCAGCATTTT
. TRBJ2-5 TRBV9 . CASSVGPVRETQYF TGTGCCAGCAGCGTAGGCCCAGTTAGAGAGACCCAGTACTTC
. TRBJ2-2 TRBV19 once CASTAGSTGELFF TGTGCCAGTACCGCTGGGTCCACCGGGGAGCTGTTTTTT
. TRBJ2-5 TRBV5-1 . CASSKATVSAETQYF TGCGCCAGCAGCAAGGCGACAGTGAGTGCGGAGACCCAGTACTTC
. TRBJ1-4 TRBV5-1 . CASSLDRATNEKLFF TGCGCCAGCAGCTTGGACAGAGCAACTAATGAAAAACTGTTTTTT
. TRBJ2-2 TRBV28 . CASLSFEAGSAGELFF TGTGCCAGCCTCTCTTTCGAGGCAGGGAGTGCCGGGGAGCTGTTTTTT
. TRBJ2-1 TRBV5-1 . CASSLTGTSEEQFF TGCGCCAGCAGCCTCACCGGGACCTCCGAAGAGCAGTTCTTC
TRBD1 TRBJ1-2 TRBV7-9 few CASSSGTGNYGYTF TGTGCCAGCAGCTCCGGGACAGGGAACTATGGCTACACCTTC
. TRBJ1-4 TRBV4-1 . CASSQSQGINEKLFF TGCGCCAGCAGCCAATCACAGGGCATTAATGAAAAACTGTTTTTT
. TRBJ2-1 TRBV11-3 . CASSLEGRDPIQFF TGTGCCAGCAGCTTAGAGGGCAGGGACCCAATACAGTTCTTC
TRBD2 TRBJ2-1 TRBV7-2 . CASSPGTSRHEQFF TGTGCCAGCAGCCCGGGGACTAGTAGGCATGAGCAGTTCTTC
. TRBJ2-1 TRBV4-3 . CASSQGAGGLDEQFF TGCGCCAGCAGCCAAGGAGCCGGGGGCCTCGATGAGCAGTTCTTC
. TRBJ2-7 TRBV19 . CASWDGYEQYF TGTGCCAGCTGGGACGGCTACGAGCAGTACTTC
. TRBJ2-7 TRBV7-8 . CASSFILGYEQYF TGTGCCAGCAGCTTCATTCTCGGCTACGAGCAGTACTTC
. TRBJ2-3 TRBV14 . CASSFGNTDTQYF TGTGCCAGCAGCTTTGGTAACACAGATACGCAGTATTTT